Below, 15 T cell receptor beta chains from the same sample are listed, as sequenced in a study of control samples from healthy donors and cancer patients. Profiled with immunoSEQ multiplex PCR; TCRdb holds only in-frame clones, not every one. The sample lists over 150,000 clones, just under 95% seen once, with approximately 5.7% in the top ten. Material for sequencing was blood. Receptors originate from a middle-aged man in good health.

The sample holds one count of this clone. This rearrangement joins TRBV4-3 to TRBJ1-3; 8 nucleotides align to TRBD1. The CDR3 has 16 residues. The ends lost 4 bases at V and 2 bases at J; junction bases unmatched: 7. Germline-derived CDR1 and CDR2 are LGHNA and YSLEER. Here the CDR3 DNA reads TGCGCCAGCAGCCTCCTACAGGGGGTTGCTGGAAACACCATATATTTT. It is translated as CASSLLQGVAGNTIYF.

V usage is TRBV2 and J usage is TRBJ2-7, with D maybe TRBD2 (7 bases). The CDR3 has 15 residues. Trimming left V 2 bases short and J 5 bases short, with 16 bases between. From germline, CDR1 is SNHLY and CDR2 FYNNEI. The CDR3 DNA reads as TGTGCCAGCAGTGAATGGGCGGGGGCATCCAACGAGCAGTACTTC. Its translation is CASSEWAGASNEQYF.

This clone was picked up one time. The V call is TRBV10-2, the J call TRBJ2-2; no firm D call. The V end lost 7 bases, the J end lost 4 bases, and 10 bases lay between the germline ends. The CDR3 is 13 residues long. Germline V gene lookup returns CDR1 WSHSY and CDR2 SAAADI. The CDR3 protein is CASMLGLTGELFF. The CDR3 nucleotides are TGCGCCAGCATGCTCGGCCTCACCGGGGAGCTGTTTTTT.

This chain uses TRBV25-1 with TRBJ1-1; perhaps TRBD1 as D (5 bases). The germline CDR1 and CDR2 sequences are MGHDK and SYGVNS. Deletions cut 3 bases from V and 1 base from J, with 9 bases between. CDR3 length: 14 amino acids. DNA for the CDR3: TGTGCCAGCAGTGATACTCAGGGGAACACTGAAGCTTTCTTT. It specifies CASSDTQGNTEAFF.

CDR3 in amino acids: CASSSVPQGGGYTF. The CDR3 region has the DNA TGTGCCAGCAGCTCTGTACCGCAGGGGGGAGGCTACACCTTC. The V gene is TRBV7-9, the J gene TRBJ1-2; 7 nucleotides line up with TRBD1. Germline CDR1 and CDR2: SEHNR and FQNEAQ (reference sequence). The CDR3 contains 14 residues. With V trimmed by 4 bases and J by 8 bases, 10 bases remained unmatched.

As DNA, the CDR3 is TGTGCCAGCAGCCCGCGGACAGGCTATGGCTACACCTTC. Protein sequence: CASSPRTGYGYTF. The rearrangement links TRBV5-8 to TRBJ1-2, with 7 bases fitting TRBD1. The ends lost 4 bases at V and 4 bases at J; junction bases unmatched: 4. The CDR3 contains 13 residues. Germline V CDR1 and CDR2: SGHTS, YDEGEE.

The chain carries TRBV6-6 and TRBJ2-7, with D perhaps TRBD1 (6 bases). This CDR3 spans 15 amino acids. Germline V gene lookup returns CDR1 MNHNY and CDR2 SVGAGI (reference sequence). V lost 5 bases and J 2 bases, leaving 16 bases between the germline ends. In nucleotides, the CDR3 is TGTGCCAGCAGTCAACAGGGTAAGATCCCCTACGAGCAGTACTTC. It encodes CASSQQGKIPYEQYF.

The genes are TRBV7-2 and TRBJ1-2; D gene ambiguous. Between the trimmed V and J ends, which lost 1 base and 8 bases, there was a span of 17 bases. CDR1 and CDR2 from the germline V gene are SGHTA and FQGNSA. The CDR3 covers 15 residues. For the CDR3, the DNA is TGTGCCAGCAGCTTAGATATGGGGTTATGGAGGGGCTACACCTTC. Protein sequence: CASSLDMGLWRGYTF.

The chain links TRBV9 to TRBJ1-1, with a possible D match to TRBD1 (5 bases). CDR3 size: 16 residues. V lost 4 bases and J 5 bases, leaving 21 bases between the germline ends. Germline CDR1 SGDLS, CDR2 YYNGEE. The CDR3 reads CASSPPGVGGVTEAFF. The CDR3 coding sequence is TGTGCCAGCAGCCCCCCGGGGGTGGGGGGAGTAACTGAAGCTTTCTTT.

The count of this clone is one. V and J are TRBV28 and TRBJ1-5, with D unclear. Between the trimmed V and J ends, which lost 8 bases and 7 bases, there was a span of 12 bases. The germline CDR1 and CDR2 sequences are MDHEN and SYDVKM. This CDR3 is built from 12 residues. The CDR3 region is CASGKPYQPQHF. CDR3 DNA: TGTGCCAGCGGGAAACCGTACCAGCCCCAGCATTTT.

This sequence joins TRBV14 and TRBJ1-3, with D unresolved. In germline, CDR1 is SGHDN, CDR2 FVKESK. This CDR3 region has 13 residues. Trimming removed 7 bases at V and 0 bases at J, with 7 bases between. The CDR3 here is CASNRFSGNTIYF. The CDR3, as DNA: TGTGCCAGCAACCGATTCTCTGGAAACACCATATATTTT.

The J gene is TRBJ2-7, the V gene TRBV12-3 or TRBV12-4; D is perhaps TRBD1 (6 bases). The CDR3 runs to 12 residues. V was trimmed by 6 bases and J by 4 bases, leaving 10 bases between them. DNA of the CDR3: TGTGCCAGCAGCCTCGGACAGTACGAGCAGTACTTC. Translation: CASSLGQYEQYF.

On this clone: The junction differs from germline at one of its ends, possibly a read error. The rearrangement joins TRBV27 to TRBJ1-3, with D maybe TRBD1 (5 bases). The CDR3 has 17 residues. The germline V gene has CDR1 MNHEY and CDR2 SMNVEV (reference sequence). The CDR3 DNA sequence: TGTGCCAGCAGCTTATATGGCGGGACGGTCTCTGGAAACACCATATATTTT. This codes for CASSLYGGTVSGNTIYF.

The chain has TRBV19 and TRBJ2-1; 7 bases map to TRBD1. CDR1 is LNHDA and CDR2 is SQIVND in the germline V gene (reference sequence). The V and J ends lost 9 bases and 2 bases, in that order; junction bases with no gene match: 7. The CDR3 has 14 residues. CDR3 DNA: TGTGCCAGCAGGCAGGGGGACCCCTACAATGAGCAGTTCTTC. It codes for CASRQGDPYNEQFF.

This clone is a singleton in its sample. The chain combines TRBV15 with TRBJ1-1; TRBD1 matches at 7 bases. The CDR3 consists of 15 residues. In germline, CDR1 is LNHNV, CDR2 YYDKDF (reference sequence). Trimming removed 0 bases from V and 11 bases from J; junction bases left unmatched: 12. CDR3 coding DNA: TGTGCCACCAGCAGAGATCAAACAGGGGACGGTGGGGCTTTCTTT. It encodes CATSRDQTGDGGAFF.